This TCR beta chain originates from a study of OX40 agonist ivuxolimab in advanced cancers. The wider study: Dose-escalation patients were diagnosed with hepatocellular carcinoma, melanoma, renal cell cancer or head and neck cancer. Whole-study findings and limits: Mean expanded clone counts were higher in CD8+ than CD4+ T cells.

This clone was counted at least ten times. Antigen: not known. This table comes from immunoSEQ multiplex PCR, and its TCRdb copy is limited to in-frame clones, with some not included. The sample yields 70,000 or so clones, about 90% seen once. The cohort excluded patients with autoimmune disease history or systemic immunosuppression. V was shortened by 4 bases and J by 4 bases, with 11 bases between the two germline ends. The length of the CDR3 is 13 residues. Per germline, CDR1 SGDLS and CDR2 YYNGEE. The sequence derives from an adult with an advanced solid tumor such as melanoma, head and neck, liver or kidney cancer. J is TRBJ1-1 and V is TRBV9; D unclear. Specimen: CD4+ or CD8+ T cells sorted from blood, collected in a trial of the OX40 agonist ivuxolimab. The CDR3 protein is CASSYTGGTEAFF. The CDR3 DNA follows: TGTGCCAGCAGCTATACGGGTGGCACTGAAGCTTTCTTT.